The rows below give T cell receptor beta chains drawn from one sample of a study of T cell changes during pregnancy in multiple sclerosis. TCRdb's copy holds only in-frame clones and misses some; the assay was immunoSEQ multiplex PCR. This sample yields roughly 39,000 clones, of which about 90% are seen a single time; roughly 12% belongs to the top ten. The source material was CD8+ T cells from peripheral blood mononuclear cells, sampled after pregnancy. The origin of the receptors is a female donor with multiple sclerosis, enrolled in a pregnancy study. Both conserved end residues are part of each CDR3. D genes are given only for firm matches. Only some rows state a clone size, as once, few, many or a class for expanded clones.

J: TRBJ2-3; V: TRBV9; D: TRBD2; size: .; DNA: TGTGCCAGCAGCGCGAGCGGGGGAAGCACAGATACGCAGTATTTT; CDR3: CASSASGGSTDTQYF
J: TRBJ2-1; V: TRBV27; D: .; size: .; DNA: TGTGCCAGCAGTTTATCGAGCCGAACGAAGCAGTTCTTC; CDR3: CASSLSSRTKQFF
J: TRBJ1-5; V: TRBV19; D: TRBD1; size: .; DNA: TGTGCCAGTAGGCAGGGGGCCCAGCCCCAGCATTTT; CDR3: CASRQGAQPQHF
J: TRBJ2-7; V: TRBV5-1; D: .; size: .; DNA: TGCGCCAGCAGCTTGGCACAGGTGGGATACGAGCAGTACTTC; CDR3: CASSLAQVGYEQYF
J: TRBJ1-1; V: TRBV30; D: TRBD1; size: .; DNA: TGTGCCTGGAGGGAGGACAGGGTCCCCAGGAACACTGAAGCTTTCTTT; CDR3: CAWREDRVPRNTEAFF
J: TRBJ1-5; V: TRBV15; D: .; size: .; DNA: TGTGCCACCAGCACCTCCCGGAGGGCCGGTCGAAATCAGCCCCAGCATTTT; CDR3: CATSTSRRAGRNQPQHF
J: TRBJ1-1; V: TRBV6-5; D: .; size: .; DNA: TGTGCCAGCAGTTACTCTTCGGTGAACACTGAAGCTTTCTTT; CDR3: CASSYSSVNTEAFF
J: TRBJ2-7; V: TRBV19; D: .; size: .; DNA: TGTGCCAGTAGTATTAAGCAGGGCCGCGAGCAGTACTTC; CDR3: CASSIKQGREQYF
J: TRBJ2-7; V: TRBV4-1; D: .; size: .; DNA: TGCGCCAGCAGCCAAGGCGCTCAGGGGTCGGGCTACGAGCAGTACTTC; CDR3: CASSQGAQGSGYEQYF
J: TRBJ2-7; V: TRBV5-4; D: .; size: .; DNA: TGTGCCAGCAGCCGCAGGGAATTAGGCGAGCAGTACTTC; CDR3: CASSRRELGEQYF
J: TRBJ1-4; V: TRBV30; D: .; size: once; DNA: TGTGCCTGGAGTGTACTACGTGCAACTAATGAAAAACTGTTTTTT; CDR3: CAWSVLRATNEKLFF
J: TRBJ2-1; V: TRBV27; D: .; size: .; DNA: TGTGCCAGCAGGCGGGGGACAGGGCAGTTCTTC; CDR3: CASRRGTGQFF
J: TRBJ2-1; V: TRBV7-9; D: .; size: .; DNA: TGTGCCAGCATCCCAGAGGCGACGATCAGACGCCGTGAGCAGTTCTTC; CDR3: CASIPEATIRRREQFF
J: TRBJ2-5; V: TRBV7-9; D: .; size: .; DNA: TGTGCCAGCAGCTTAGGACCGACAGTCAAAGAGACCCAGTACTTC; CDR3: CASSLGPTVKETQYF
J: TRBJ2-5; V: TRBV7-3; D: TRBD1; size: .; DNA: TGTGCCAGCAGCTTAAGGGGGACAGCCCAAGAGACCCAGTACTTC; CDR3: CASSLRGTAQETQYF
J: TRBJ1-1; V: TRBV2; D: .; size: .; DNA: TGTGCCGGTCAGACAGGACTTAACACTGAAGCTTTCTTT; CDR3: CAGQTGLNTEAFF
J: TRBJ2-3; V: TRBV6-4; D: TRBD2; size: .; DNA: TGTGCCAGCAGCCGGACTAGCGGGAGCACAGATACGCAGTATTTT; CDR3: CASSRTSGSTDTQYF
J: TRBJ2-2; V: TRBV6-5; D: .; size: .; DNA: TGTGCCAGCAGTTACTCGGGGACAACCGGGGAGCTGTTTTTT; CDR3: CASSYSGTTGELFF